This entry is about one TCR beta chain. The antigen is unknown. V was trimmed by 5 bases and J by 2 bases, leaving 15 bases between them. The germline V gene has CDR1 SNHLY and CDR2 FYNNEI. This CDR3 comprises 15 residues. The record originates from a study of OX40 agonist ivuxolimab in advanced cancers. General study findings and limits: Clonal expansion by week 6 occurred in CD4+ and CD8+ blood T cells (at 0.1 to 3.0 mg/kg).

Clones were sequenced by immunoSEQ multiplex PCR, and TCRdb holds only the in-frame ones, with some missing. The sample has roughly 38,000 clones; roughly 69% are singletons. This chain uses TRBV2 with TRBJ2-5; a weak D match, TRBD1 (6 bases). Sequenced here: CD4+ or CD8+ T cells sorted from blood, sampled in a trial of the OX40 agonist ivuxolimab. The sequence was collected from an adult with an advanced solid tumor such as melanoma, head and neck, liver or kidney cancer. The CDR3 DNA sequence: TGTGCCAGCAGTCGCCAGGGGCTCCTTCAAGAGACCCAGTACTTC. Its protein is CASSRQGLLQETQYF.